These 13 T cell receptor beta chains were sequenced from one sample in a study of shared clonotypes between healthy human individuals. The protocol was immunoSEQ multiplex PCR, while the TCRdb copy is restricted to in-frame clones and leaves out a portion. Counted here are about 1 million clones, about 76% occurring once; the ten biggest clones make up 1.4%. Sequencing used memory CD4+ T cells sorted from blood. Documented subset: CD45RA-negative fraction. The receptors were gathered from a man in his late teens or twenties in good health.

CDR3 sequence reads: CASSLAYGTATYEQYF. CDR3 sequence (DNA): TGTGCCAGCAGCTTAGCCTATGGGACGGCGACCTACGAGCAGTACTTC. The V gene is TRBV11-2, the J gene TRBJ2-7; possibly TRBD1 or TRBD2 for D (5 bases each). V was clipped by 1 base and J by 2 bases, with 15 bases between them. This CDR3 region has 16 residues. CDR1 and CDR2 from the germline V gene are SGHAT and FQNNGV.

This clone occurred once. The rearrangement uses TRBV5-8 and TRBJ1-5; the D is unclear. The germline gives CDR1 SGHTS, CDR2 YDEGEE. Between the trimmed V and J ends, which lost 1 base and 6 bases, there was a span of 14 bases. The CDR3 is 15 residues long. The DNA for the CDR3 is TGTGCCAGCAGCTTGCTTGTTACCGCCGGTCAGCCCCAGCATTTT. The encoded protein is CASSLLVTAGQPQHF.

The rearrangement links TRBV29-1 to TRBJ2-5; D not certain. The end of the DNA is better explained by TRBJ2-7, so the J call may be wrong. From germline, CDR1 is SQVTM and CDR2 ANQGSEA. The CDR3 runs 13 residues. CDR3 bases: TGCAGCGTTGGTAGCCGAAGCTCCTACGAGCAGTACTTC. Its translation is CSVGSRSSYEQYF.

This clone was detected a few times. The V gene is TRBV6-6, the J gene TRBJ1-5; D is perhaps TRBD1 (5 bases). There are 14 residues in the CDR3. Trimming left V 5 bases short and J 3 bases short, with 11 bases between. From germline, CDR1 is MNHNY and CDR2 SVGAGI (reference sequence). CDR3 bases: TGTGCCAGCAGTGCCTCGGGGGACAATCAGCCCCAGCATTTT. This encodes CASSASGDNQPQHF.

In DNA form, the CDR3 reads TGTGCCTCGACCAGCCAGGGCAGGGGCTACGAGCAGTACTTC. This gives the protein CASTSQGRGYEQYF. V and J are TRBV6-5 and TRBJ2-7; maybe TRBD1 (6 bases). CDR1 and CDR2 (germline): MNHEY, SVGAGI. The CDR3 totals 14 residues. Trimming cost V 11 bases and J 3 bases, with 20 bases left between them.

The V call is TRBV6-5, the J call TRBJ2-1; 8 bases are shared with TRBD1. V shed 6 bases, J shed 7 bases, and the junction held 5 bases outside the gene matches. The CDR3 has 13 residues. The germline gives CDR1 MNHEY, CDR2 SVGAGI. This CDR3 reads CASRSDRENEQFF. The CDR3 nucleotides are TGTGCCAGCAGATCGGACAGGGAGAATGAGCAGTTCTTC.

The chain recombines TRBV5-1 with TRBJ2-2, with D unclear. The V gene's germline CDR1 is SGHRS and CDR2 YFSETQ. The V end lost 4 bases, the J end lost 2 bases, and 15 bases lay between the germline ends. The length of the CDR3 is 16 residues. The chain's CDR3 is CASSIARVSNTGELFF. The DNA of the CDR3 is TGCGCCAGCAGCATCGCCCGGGTCTCCAACACCGGGGAGCTGTTTTTT.

V usage is TRBV6-1 and J usage is TRBJ2-5; no reliable D call. V was shortened by 6 bases and J by 5 bases, with 10 bases between the two germline ends. Per the germline V gene, CDR1 is MNHNS and CDR2 is SASEGT. This CDR3 is built from 12 residues. CDR3 coding DNA: TGTGCCAGCAGCACTTTAGGGGAGACCCAGTACTTC. Translated, it gives CASSTLGETQYF.

This clone was seen more than once but under ten times. The J gene is TRBJ1-2, the V gene TRBV28; maybe TRBD1 (6 bases). The V gene's germline CDR1 is MDHEN and CDR2 SYDVKM. The CDR3 contains 14 residues. V lost 9 bases and J 4 bases, leaving 18 bases between the germline ends. DNA of the CDR3: TGTGCCAGTTGGGCGGGGGGCGGTACCTATGGCTACACCTTC. Protein sequence: CASWAGGGTYGYTF.

About this clone itself: Other DNA variants within this sample encode the same CDR3. The chain couples TRBV5-1 to TRBJ2-1; 14 bases map to TRBD2. Germline values: CDR1 SGHRS, CDR2 YFSETQ. V lost 0 bases and J lost 5; bases outside the gene matches: 4. The CDR3 has 17 residues. The CDR3 nucleotides are TGCGCCAGCAGCTTGGCCCCGGGACTAGCGGGAGACAATGAGCAGTTCTTC. It is translated as CASSLAPGLAGDNEQFF.

This chain links TRBV5-6 with TRBJ2-3, with 8 bases fitting TRBD2. CDR3 size: 14 residues. Germline V gene sequence: CDR1 SGHDT, CDR2 YYEEEE. V lost 2 bases to trimming and J lost 6 bases; unmatched junction nucleotides: 5. This chain's CDR3 is CASSFPGGTDTQYF. The CDR3 DNA follows: TGTGCCAGCAGCTTCCCGGGGGGGACGGATACGCAGTATTTT.

The rearrangement joins TRBV2 to TRBJ1-2, with no clear D. The CDR3 has 11 amino acids. Looked up from germline, CDR1 is SNHLY and CDR2 is FYNNEI. Trimming shortened V by 5 bases and J by 5 bases, and 6 bases separated the two germline ends. This chain's CDR3 is CASSMGYGYTF. For the CDR3, the DNA is TGTGCCAGCAGTATGGGATATGGCTACACCTTC.

The chain recombines TRBV2 with TRBJ2-1, with 9 bases fitting TRBD2. This CDR3 has 16 residues. Unmatched junction bases numbered 6, after V lost 0 bases and J lost 6 bases. Germline lookup yields CDR1 SNHLY and CDR2 FYNNEI. The chain's CDR3 is CASSEALAGFGNEQFF. The CDR3 DNA is TGTGCCAGCAGTGAAGCGCTAGCGGGATTTGGCAATGAGCAGTTCTTC.